A selection of T cell receptor beta chains follows, all from one sample in a study of cytomegalovirus exposure and HLA in healthy donors. Only in-frame clones appear in the TCRdb table, and some are missing; sequencing was by immunoSEQ multiplex PCR. This sample yields about 210,000 clones, of which more than 65% are seen a single time; roughly 3.1% belongs to the top ten. Sequencing used PBMCs. The receptor set was obtained from a man aged 35 to 55 in good health and CMV-seropositive. The CDR3 runs from the conserved cysteine through the conserved F or W. The D gene is left open where the match is weak. Part of the rows lack a size; the others show once, few, many or a class for expanded clones.

D,size,V,J,CDR3,DNA
.,.,TRBV10-2,TRBJ1-5,CASSDSMGAFGQPQHF,TGCGCCAGCAGTGATAGTATGGGGGCGTTCGGTCAGCCCCAGCATTTT
.,few,TRBV11-3,TRBJ1-1,CASSLDPEKGGRTEAFF,TGTGCCAGCAGCTTAGACCCCGAGAAGGGAGGAAGAACTGAAGCTTTCTTT
TRBD1,.,TRBV5-1,TRBJ2-5,CASSLEDREWETQYF,TGCGCCAGCAGCTTGGAGGACAGGGAGTGGGAGACCCAGTACTTC
TRBD1,.,TRBV27,TRBJ2-7,CASSSYGTGGLEQYF,TGTGCCAGCAGTTCTTACGGGACAGGGGGTCTCGAGCAGTACTTC
TRBD1,few,TRBV5-1,TRBJ1-1,CASSLQGSGTEAFF,TGCGCCAGCAGCTTACAGGGGAGTGGCACTGAAGCTTTCTTT
TRBD2,.,TRBV5-6,TRBJ2-1,CASSGTSGSFDEQFF,TGTGCCAGCAGCGGTACTAGCGGGAGTTTCGATGAGCAGTTCTTC
.,.,TRBV27,TRBJ1-4,CASRAGAPNEKLFF,TGTGCCAGCAGGGCGGGGGCCCCTAATGAAAAACTGTTTTTT
.,few,TRBV18,TRBJ1-3,CASSPEPISGNTIYF,TGTGCCAGCTCACCCGAGCCAATCTCTGGAAACACCATATATTTT
.,.,TRBV6-1,TRBJ1-4,CAIRRDIHEKLFF,TGTGCCATCCGCAGGGATATTCATGAAAAACTGTTTTTT
TRBD2,once,TRBV4-2,TRBJ2-3,CASNLWLAGTDTQYF,TGTGCCAGCAACCTGTGGCTAGCGGGCACAGATACGCAGTATTTT
TRBD2,.,TRBV7-2,TRBJ2-1,CASSPGLGPYNEQFF,TGTGCCAGCAGCCCGGGACTAGGGCCTTACAATGAGCAGTTCTTC
TRBD2,.,TRBV7-9,TRBJ2-1,CASSPGTSGTYSSYNEQFF,TGTGCCAGCAGCCCAGGGACTAGCGGGACCTATAGCTCCTACAATGAGCAGTTCTTC
.,.,TRBV5-1,TRBJ1-5,CASSFSSNQPQHF,TGCGCCAGCAGCTTCAGTAGCAATCAGCCCCAGCATTTT
TRBD1,.,TRBV18,TRBJ2-3,CASSRDSQYTDTQYF,TGTGCCAGCTCCCGGGACAGCCAATACACAGATACGCAGTATTTT
TRBD1,.,TRBV5-4,TRBJ2-7,CASSLDRDRVPYEQYF,TGTGCCAGCAGCTTGGATCGGGACAGGGTACCCTACGAGCAGTACTTC
TRBD1,once,TRBV4-3,TRBJ2-5,CASSQRFKGAGETQYF,TGCGCCAGCAGCCAAAGGTTTAAGGGGGCAGGGGAGACCCAGTACTTC
TRBD2,.,TRBV6-6,TRBJ2-1,CASSYAGGVNEQFF,TGTGCCAGCAGTTACGCGGGGGGGGTTAATGAGCAGTTCTTC
.,.,TRBV11-2,TRBJ1-1,CASSLDRRKSTEAFF,TGTGCCAGCAGCTTAGATAGGCGGAAAAGCACTGAAGCTTTCTTT
TRBD2,.,TRBV4-2,TRBJ2-5,CASSKTSGRVEETQYF,TGTGCCAGCAGCAAGACTAGCGGGAGGGTCGAAGAGACCCAGTACTTC
TRBD1,.,TRBV7-9,TRBJ2-5,CASTGQGPVETQYF,TGTGCCAGCACGGGACAGGGGCCCGTAGAGACCCAGTACTTC
.,.,TRBV10-2,TRBJ2-1,CASSGGQYNEQFF,TGCGCCAGCAGTGGAGGACAGTACAATGAGCAGTTCTTC
.,.,TRBV18,TRBJ1-5,CASSPMMVGSNQPQHF,TGTGCCAGCTCACCCATGATGGTGGGCAGCAATCAGCCCCAGCATTTT
TRBD2,.,TRBV5-6,TRBJ2-5,CASSPVGLAGETQYF,TGTGCCAGCAGCCCCGTTGGACTAGCGGGGGAGACCCAGTACTTC
TRBD1,.,TRBV29-1,TRBJ1-2,CSARDSPNYGYTF,TGCAGCGCCCGGGACAGCCCTAACTATGGCTACACCTTC
.,.,TRBV5-8,TRBJ2-7,CASSLGGGYEQYF,TGTGCCAGCAGCTTGGGCGGAGGCTACGAGCAGTACTTC
TRBD2,.,TRBV10-3,TRBJ2-1,CAITRRATSGGAGDNEQFF,TGTGCCATCACCCGACGGGCGACTAGCGGGGGGGCGGGGGACAATGAGCAGTTCTTC
TRBD1,.,TRBV2,TRBJ2-3,CASRRGQGTDTQYF,TGTGCCAGCAGGAGGGGACAGGGGACAGATACGCAGTATTTT
TRBD1,.,TRBV5-4,TRBJ2-3,CASSPGQGHTDTQYF,TGTGCCAGCAGTCCAGGACAGGGCCACACAGATACGCAGTATTTT
TRBD1,.,TRBV6-1,TRBJ2-7,CASKPGQGAYEQYF,TGTGCCAGCAAGCCGGGACAGGGGGCCTACGAGCAGTACTTC
TRBD2,.,TRBV10-2,TRBJ2-5,CASSLAGGLETQYF,TGCGCCAGCAGCTTAGCGGGGGGGTTGGAGACCCAGTACTTC
.,once,TRBV9,TRBJ1-1,CASSDGDLNTEAFF,TGTGCCAGCAGTGACGGGGATCTGAACACTGAAGCTTTCTTT
.,few,TRBV7-9,TRBJ2-2,CASTTLVGITGELFF,TGTGCCAGCACAACCCTAGTCGGGATCACCGGGGAGCTGTTTTTT
TRBD2,.,TRBV18,TRBJ2-7,CASSPGTSGSSYEQYF,TGTGCCAGCTCACCCGGGACTAGCGGGAGTTCCTACGAGCAGTACTTC
.,once,TRBV18,TRBJ2-3,CASSPRGASTDTQYF,TGTGCCAGCTCACCTCGGGGGGCTAGCACAGATACGCAGTATTTT
TRBD1,.,TRBV19,TRBJ1-5,CASSITGGNQPQHF,TGTGCCAGTAGTATCACAGGGGGCAATCAGCCCCAGCATTTT
.,.,TRBV29-1,TRBJ2-7,CSVEGSRGDYEQYF,TGCAGCGTTGAAGGTAGCAGGGGGGACTACGAGCAGTACTTC
TRBD2,.,TRBV9,TRBJ2-1,CASSPPGLAKNEQFF,TGTGCCAGCAGCCCTCCGGGACTAGCTAAGAATGAGCAGTTCTTC
.,.,TRBV6-5,TRBJ2-7,CASGPGPYEQYF,TGTGCCAGCGGCCCGGGTCCTTACGAGCAGTACTTC
.,.,TRBV6-1,TRBJ1-5,CASSQLGSLDQPQHF,TGTGCCAGCAGTCAATTGGGGAGTCTTGATCAGCCCCAGCATTTT
.,.,TRBV7-6,TRBJ1-1,CASSLGQVNTEAFF,TGTGCCAGCAGCTTAGGACAGGTCAACACTGAAGCTTTCTTT
.,.,TRBV7-9,TRBJ2-3,CASSSPGKEVHDTRYF,TGTGCCAGCAGTTCACCAGGGAAAGAAGTCCATGATACGCGGTATTTT
.,.,TRBV29-1,TRBJ2-7,CSVEGPGHYEQYF,TGCAGCGTTGAAGGTCCGGGACACTACGAGCAGTACTTC
.,few,TRBV6-5,TRBJ2-5,CASSFRDQETQYF,TGTGCCAGCAGTTTCAGGGACCAAGAGACCCAGTACTTC
.,.,TRBV7-2,TRBJ2-5,CASSPLGGGGVETQYF,TGTGCCAGCAGCCCCCTGGGGGGCGGGGGTGTGGAGACCCAGTACTTC